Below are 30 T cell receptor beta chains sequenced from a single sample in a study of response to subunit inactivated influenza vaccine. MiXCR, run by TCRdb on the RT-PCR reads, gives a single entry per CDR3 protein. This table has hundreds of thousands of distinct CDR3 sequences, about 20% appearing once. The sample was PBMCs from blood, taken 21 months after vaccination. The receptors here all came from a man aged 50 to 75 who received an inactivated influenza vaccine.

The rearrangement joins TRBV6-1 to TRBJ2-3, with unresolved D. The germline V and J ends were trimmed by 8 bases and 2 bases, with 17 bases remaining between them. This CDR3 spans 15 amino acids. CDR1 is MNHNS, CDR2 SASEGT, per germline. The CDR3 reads CASSEPGGVTDTQYF. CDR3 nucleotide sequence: TGTGCCAGCTCGGAGCCGGGCGGAGTCACAGATACGCAGTATTTT.

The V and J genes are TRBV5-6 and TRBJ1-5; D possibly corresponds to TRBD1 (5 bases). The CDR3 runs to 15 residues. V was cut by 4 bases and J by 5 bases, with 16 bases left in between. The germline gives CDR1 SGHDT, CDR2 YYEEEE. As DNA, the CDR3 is TGTGCCAGCAGCCTGTCGGCCCGGGGGGATCAGCCCCAGCATTTT. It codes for CASSLSARGDQPQHF. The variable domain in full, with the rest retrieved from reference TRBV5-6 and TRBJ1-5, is DAGVTQSPTHLIKTRGQQVTLRCSPKSGHDTVSWYQQALGQGPQFIFQYYEEEERQRGNFPDRFSGHQFPNYSSELNVNALLLGDSALYLCASSLSARGDQPQHFGDGTRLSIL.

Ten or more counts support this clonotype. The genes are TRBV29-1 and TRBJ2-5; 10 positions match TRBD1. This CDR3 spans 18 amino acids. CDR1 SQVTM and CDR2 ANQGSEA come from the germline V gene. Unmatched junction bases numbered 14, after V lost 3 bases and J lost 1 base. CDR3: CSVDTPGQGTGFQETQYF. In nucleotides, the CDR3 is TGCAGCGTTGACACTCCGGGACAGGGGACTGGCTTCCAAGAGACCCAGTACTTC.

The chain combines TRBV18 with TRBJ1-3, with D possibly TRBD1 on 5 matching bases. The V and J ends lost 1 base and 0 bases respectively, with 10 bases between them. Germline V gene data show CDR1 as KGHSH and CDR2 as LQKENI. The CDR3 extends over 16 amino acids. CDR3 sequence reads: CASSPQGTFSGNTIYF. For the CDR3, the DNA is TGTGCCAGCTCACCACAGGGGACCTTCTCTGGAAACACCATATATTTT.

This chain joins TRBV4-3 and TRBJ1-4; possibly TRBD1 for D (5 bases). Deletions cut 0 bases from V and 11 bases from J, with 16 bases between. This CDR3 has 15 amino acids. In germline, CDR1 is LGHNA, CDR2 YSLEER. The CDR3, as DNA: TGCGCCAGCAGCCAAGATCTAAAAGTCCGGGGGAAACTGTTTTTT. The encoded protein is CASSQDLKVRGKLFF.

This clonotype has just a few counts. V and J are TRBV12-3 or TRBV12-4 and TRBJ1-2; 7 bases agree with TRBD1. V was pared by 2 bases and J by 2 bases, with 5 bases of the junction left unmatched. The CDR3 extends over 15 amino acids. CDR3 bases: TGTGCCAGCAGTTTATTGGCAGGGGGGAACTATGGCTACACCTTC. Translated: CASSLLAGGNYGYTF.

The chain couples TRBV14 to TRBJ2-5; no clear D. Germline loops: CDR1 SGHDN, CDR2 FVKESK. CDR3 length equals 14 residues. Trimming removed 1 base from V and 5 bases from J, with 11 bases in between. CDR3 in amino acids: CASSQGYKGETQYF. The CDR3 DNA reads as TGTGCCAGCAGCCAAGGTTACAAAGGGGAGACCCAGTACTTC.

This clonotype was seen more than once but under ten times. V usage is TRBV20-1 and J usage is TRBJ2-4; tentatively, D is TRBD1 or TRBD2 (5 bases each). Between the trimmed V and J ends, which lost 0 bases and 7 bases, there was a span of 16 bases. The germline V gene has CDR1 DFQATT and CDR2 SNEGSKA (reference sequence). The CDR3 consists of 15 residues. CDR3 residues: CSARDLRSWGNIQYF. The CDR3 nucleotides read TGCAGTGCTAGAGATCTGAGGAGCTGGGGGAACATTCAGTACTTC.

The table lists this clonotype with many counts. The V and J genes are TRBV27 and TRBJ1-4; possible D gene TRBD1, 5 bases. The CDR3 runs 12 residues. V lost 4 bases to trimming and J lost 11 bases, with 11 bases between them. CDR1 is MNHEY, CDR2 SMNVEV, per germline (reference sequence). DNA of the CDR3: TGTGCCAGCAGTTCCTTGGGGGGGAAACTGTTTTTT. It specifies CASSSLGGKLFF.

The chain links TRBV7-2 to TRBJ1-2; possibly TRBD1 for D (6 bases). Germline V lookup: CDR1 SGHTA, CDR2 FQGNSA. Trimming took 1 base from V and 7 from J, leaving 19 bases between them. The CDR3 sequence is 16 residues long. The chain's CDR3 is CASSLGHQEGGSGYTF. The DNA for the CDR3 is TGTGCCAGCAGCTTAGGGCACCAGGAGGGGGGCAGTGGCTACACCTTC. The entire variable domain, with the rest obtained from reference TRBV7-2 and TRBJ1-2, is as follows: GAGVSQSPSNKVTEKGKDVELRCDPISGHTALYWYRQSLGQGLEFLIYFQGNSAPDKSGLPSDRFSAERTGGSVSTLTIQRTQQEDSAVYLCASSLGHQEGGSGYTFGSGTRLTVV.

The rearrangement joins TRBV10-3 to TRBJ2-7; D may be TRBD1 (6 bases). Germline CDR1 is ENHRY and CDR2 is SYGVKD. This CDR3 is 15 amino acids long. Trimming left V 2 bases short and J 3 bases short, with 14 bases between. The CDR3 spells CAISETGTTRYEQYF. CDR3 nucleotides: TGTGCCATCAGTGAGACAGGGACAACTCGCTACGAGCAGTACTTC.

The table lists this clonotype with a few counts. Here the CDR3 reads CASRTREGRAGYTF. CDR3 coding DNA: TGTGCCAGCCGGACGCGGGAGGGCAGGGCCGGCTACACCTTC. The chain combines TRBV5-8 with TRBJ1-2; possibly TRBD1 for D (5 bases). CDR3 length: 14 amino acids. CDR1 is SGHTS and CDR2 is YDEGEE in the germline V gene. Trimming shortened V by 7 bases and J by 8 bases, and 21 bases separated the two germline ends.

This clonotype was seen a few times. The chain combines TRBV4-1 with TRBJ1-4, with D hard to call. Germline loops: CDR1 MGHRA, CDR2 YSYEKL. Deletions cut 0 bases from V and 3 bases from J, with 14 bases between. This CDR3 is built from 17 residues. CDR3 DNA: TGCGCCAGCAGCCAAGATCAGCTACAGAGACCTAATGAAAAACTGTTTTTT. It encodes CASSQDQLQRPNEKLFF.

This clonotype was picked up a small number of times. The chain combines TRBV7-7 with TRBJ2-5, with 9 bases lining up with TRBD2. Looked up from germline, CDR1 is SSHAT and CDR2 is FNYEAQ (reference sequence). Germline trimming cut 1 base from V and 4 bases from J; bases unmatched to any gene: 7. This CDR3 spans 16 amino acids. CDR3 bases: TGTGCCAGCAGCTTAGGCCTAGCGGGGTTTCGAGAGACCCAGTACTTC. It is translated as CASSLGLAGFRETQYF.

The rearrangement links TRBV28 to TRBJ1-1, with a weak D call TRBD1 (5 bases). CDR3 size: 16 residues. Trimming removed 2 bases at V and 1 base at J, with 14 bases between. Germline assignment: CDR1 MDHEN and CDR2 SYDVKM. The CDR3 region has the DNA TGTGCCAGCAGTTTAGGCTTGGGACGACCGAACACTGAAGCTTTCTTT. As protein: CASSLGLGRPNTEAFF.

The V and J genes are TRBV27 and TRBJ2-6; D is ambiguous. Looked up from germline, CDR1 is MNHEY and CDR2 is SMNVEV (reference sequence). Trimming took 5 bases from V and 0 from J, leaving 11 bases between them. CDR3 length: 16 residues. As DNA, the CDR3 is TGTGCCAGCAGTATCCTCGGGTTCTCTGGGGCCAACGTCCTGACTTTC. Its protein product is CASSILGFSGANVLTF.

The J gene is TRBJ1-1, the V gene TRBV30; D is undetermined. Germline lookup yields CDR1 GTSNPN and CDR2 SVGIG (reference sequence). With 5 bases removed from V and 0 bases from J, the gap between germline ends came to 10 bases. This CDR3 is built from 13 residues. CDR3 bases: TGTGCCTGGGCGACAAGAATGAACACTGAAGCTTTCTTT. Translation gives CAWATRMNTEAFF.

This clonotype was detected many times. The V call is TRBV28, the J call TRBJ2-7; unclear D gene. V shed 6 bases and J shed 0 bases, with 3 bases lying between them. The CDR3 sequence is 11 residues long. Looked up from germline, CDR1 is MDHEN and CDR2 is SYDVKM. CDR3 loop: CASSFSYEQYF. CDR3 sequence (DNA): TGTGCCAGCAGCTTCTCCTACGAGCAGTACTTC.

CDR3 amino acids: CASSLGVAYEQYF. The CDR3 DNA reads as TGTGCCAGCAGTTTAGGCGTGGCCTACGAGCAGTACTTC. The V gene is TRBV12-3 or TRBV12-4, the J gene TRBJ2-7; D gene ambiguous. The germline V and J ends were trimmed by 1 base and 2 bases, with 6 bases remaining between them. CDR3 length: 13 amino acids.

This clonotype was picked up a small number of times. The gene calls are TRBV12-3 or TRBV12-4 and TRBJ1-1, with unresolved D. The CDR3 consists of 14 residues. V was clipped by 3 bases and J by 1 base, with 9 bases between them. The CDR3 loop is CASSFRQRNTEAFF. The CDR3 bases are TGTGCCAGCAGTTTTAGGCAAAGGAACACTGAAGCTTTCTTT.

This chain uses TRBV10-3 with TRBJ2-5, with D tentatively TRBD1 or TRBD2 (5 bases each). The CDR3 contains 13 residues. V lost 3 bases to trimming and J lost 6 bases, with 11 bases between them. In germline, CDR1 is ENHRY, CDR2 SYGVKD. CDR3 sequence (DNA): TGTGCCATCAGTGATCGTAGGGGACAGACCCAGTACTTC. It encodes CAISDRRGQTQYF.

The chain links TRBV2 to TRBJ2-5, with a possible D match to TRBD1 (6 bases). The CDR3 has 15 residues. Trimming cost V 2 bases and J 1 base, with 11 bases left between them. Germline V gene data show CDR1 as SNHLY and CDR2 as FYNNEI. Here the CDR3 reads CASSERWGLQETQYF. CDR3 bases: TGTGCCAGCAGTGAACGATGGGGGCTCCAAGAGACCCAGTACTTC.

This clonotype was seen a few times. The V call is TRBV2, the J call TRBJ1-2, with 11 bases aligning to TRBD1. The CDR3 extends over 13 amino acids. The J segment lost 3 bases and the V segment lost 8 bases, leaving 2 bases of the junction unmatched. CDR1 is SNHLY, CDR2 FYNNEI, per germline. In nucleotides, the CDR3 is TGTGCCAGCGGACAGGGGGCGGACTATGGCTACACCTTC. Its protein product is CASGQGADYGYTF.

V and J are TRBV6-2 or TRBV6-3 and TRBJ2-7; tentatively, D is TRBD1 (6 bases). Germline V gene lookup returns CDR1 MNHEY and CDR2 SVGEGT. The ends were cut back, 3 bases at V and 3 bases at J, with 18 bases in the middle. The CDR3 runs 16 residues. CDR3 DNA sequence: TGTGCCAGCAGTTATCCGGAAGCAGGGGTCAACTACGAGCAGTACTTC. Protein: CASSYPEAGVNYEQYF.

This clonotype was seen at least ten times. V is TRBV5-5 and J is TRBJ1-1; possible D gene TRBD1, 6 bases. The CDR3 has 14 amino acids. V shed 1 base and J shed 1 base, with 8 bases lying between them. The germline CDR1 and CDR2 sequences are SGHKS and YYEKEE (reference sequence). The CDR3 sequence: CASSLSGANTEAFF. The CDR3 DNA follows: TGTGCCAGCAGCTTGTCAGGGGCGAACACTGAAGCTTTCTTT.

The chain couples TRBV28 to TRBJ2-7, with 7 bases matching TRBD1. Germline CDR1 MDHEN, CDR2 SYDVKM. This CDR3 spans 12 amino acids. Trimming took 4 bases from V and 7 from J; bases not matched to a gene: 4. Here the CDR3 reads CASSSDRIEQYF. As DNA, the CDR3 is TGTGCCAGCAGTTCGGACAGGATTGAGCAGTACTTC.

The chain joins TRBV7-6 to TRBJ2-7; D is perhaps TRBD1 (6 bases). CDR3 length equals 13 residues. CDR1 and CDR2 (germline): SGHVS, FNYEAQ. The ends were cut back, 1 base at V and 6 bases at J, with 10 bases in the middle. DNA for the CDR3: TGTGCCAGCAGCTTAGATCAGGGGAGCGAGCAGTACTTC. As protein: CASSLDQGSEQYF. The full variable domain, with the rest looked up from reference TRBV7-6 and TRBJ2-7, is GAGVSQSPRYKVTKRGQDVALRCDPISGHVSLYWYRQALGQGPEFLTYFNYEAQQDKSGLPNDRFSAERPEGSISTLTIQRTEQRDSAMYRCASSLDQGSEQYFGPGTRLTVT.

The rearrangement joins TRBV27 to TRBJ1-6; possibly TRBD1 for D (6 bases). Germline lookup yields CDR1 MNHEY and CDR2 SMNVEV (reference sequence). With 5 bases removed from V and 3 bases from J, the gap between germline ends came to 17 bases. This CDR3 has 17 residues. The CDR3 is CASSTILGASYNSPLHF. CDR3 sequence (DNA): TGTGCCAGCAGTACTATTTTGGGGGCGAGCTATAATTCACCCCTCCACTTT.

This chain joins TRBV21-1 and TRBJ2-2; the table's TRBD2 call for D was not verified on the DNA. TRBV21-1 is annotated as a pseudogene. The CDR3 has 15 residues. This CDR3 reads CASSKEVLALGELFF. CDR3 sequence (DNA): TGTGCCAGCAGCAAAGAGGTACTAGCGCTCGGGGAGCTGTTTTTT.

The CDR3, as DNA: TGTGCCAGCAGCTTAAACGGCGGTACTGAAGCTTTCTTT. Amino acids: CASSLNGGTEAFF. The chain uses TRBV7-9 and TRBJ1-1; D gene uncertain. V lost 2 bases and J lost 5, with 9 bases in between. Per the germline V gene, CDR1 is SEHNR and CDR2 is FQNEAQ (reference sequence). The CDR3 sequence is 13 residues long.